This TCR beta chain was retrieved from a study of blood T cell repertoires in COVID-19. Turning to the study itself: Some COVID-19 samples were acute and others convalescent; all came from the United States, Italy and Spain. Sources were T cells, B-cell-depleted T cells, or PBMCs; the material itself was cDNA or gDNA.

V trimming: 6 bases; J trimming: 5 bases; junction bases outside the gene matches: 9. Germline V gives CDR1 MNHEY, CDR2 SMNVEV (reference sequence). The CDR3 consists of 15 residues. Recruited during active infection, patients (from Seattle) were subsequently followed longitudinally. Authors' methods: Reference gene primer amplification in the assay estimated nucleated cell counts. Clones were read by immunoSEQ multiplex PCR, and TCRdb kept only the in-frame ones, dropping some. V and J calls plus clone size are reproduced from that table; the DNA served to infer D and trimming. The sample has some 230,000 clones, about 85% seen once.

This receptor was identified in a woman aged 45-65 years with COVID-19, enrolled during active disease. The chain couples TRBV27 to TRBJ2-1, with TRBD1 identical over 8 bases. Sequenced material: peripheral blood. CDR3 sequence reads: CASRPGQGYHNEQFF. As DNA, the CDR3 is TGTGCCAGCAGGCCCGGACAGGGATATCACAATGAGCAGTTCTTC.